This T cell receptor beta chain was sequenced for a study of T cell repertoires in cytomegalovirus infection (dated by TCRdb to about 2019). Regarding the complete study: Peptide stimulations targeted recently identified HLA-C-restricted CMV epitopes, whose presentation resists viral immunomodulation, together with well-studied HLA-B-restricted epitopes. Donor HLA type was relevant to the analysis, because carriage of CMV infection together with the matching HLA type was indicated by public TCR beta signatures.

Sequencing was performed on an Illumina HiSeq 1500. The public reads were quality trimmed at Q25 with fastp and then assembled into clones with MiXCR by TCRdb, keeping productive beta chains. Here each entry gathers all rows of one CDR3 protein and keeps the most common genes and DNA. Counted in this sample were roughly 310,000 distinct CDR3 sequences; about 29% of them appeared once. The leading ten clones occupy 15% to 25% of the sample. The CDR3 numbers 16 residues from cysteine through phenylalanine. This entry keeps only the CDR3 DNA: 48 bases, framed from base 1. V was cut back by 5 bases and J by 9 bases, leaving a gap of 23 bases between them. CDR1 and CDR2 are read off the germline V gene as SGHTA and FQGNSA. This specimen's treatment or condition label, per the study, means: in vitro stimulation with specific CMV peptide epitopes to enrich CMV-specific T cells. The paper as a whole reports these results and caveats: In the ex vivo response, HLA-C-restricted CMV-specific TCR beta clonotypes were dominant, and in two of eight donors the single most frequent clonotype came from this HLA-C-restricted group. In both this cohort and an independent roughly 400-donor cohort, the cumulative frequency of public TCR beta family members distinguished carriers of CMV infection plus the relevant HLA type.

Of note for this clonotype: What this receptor recognizes is not known. Base qualities were left out, and no much larger clone turns up one base away.

The chain is made from TRBV7-2 and TRBJ2-1; TRBD1 might be the D gene, on 8 matching bases. Material: cultured PBMCs, obtained from culture after CMV antigen stimulation. This sequence originates from a human donor in good health (CMV status not recorded). Some clones in this sample may be carry-over from other donors' samples. At the DNA level, the sequence is TGTGCCAGCAGCCCAGCACAGGGGGGGGTCGGGGTTGAGCAGTTCTTC. Its translation is CASSPAQGGVGVEQFF. Outside the CDR3, residues come from the reference TRBV7-2 and TRBJ2-1 proteins, so the full variable domain is: GAGVSQSPSNKVTEKGKDVELRCDPISGHTALYWYRQSLGQGLEFLIYFQGNSAPDKSGLPSDRFSAERTGGSVSTLTIQRTQQEDSAVYLCASSPAQGGVGVEQFFGPGTRLTVL.